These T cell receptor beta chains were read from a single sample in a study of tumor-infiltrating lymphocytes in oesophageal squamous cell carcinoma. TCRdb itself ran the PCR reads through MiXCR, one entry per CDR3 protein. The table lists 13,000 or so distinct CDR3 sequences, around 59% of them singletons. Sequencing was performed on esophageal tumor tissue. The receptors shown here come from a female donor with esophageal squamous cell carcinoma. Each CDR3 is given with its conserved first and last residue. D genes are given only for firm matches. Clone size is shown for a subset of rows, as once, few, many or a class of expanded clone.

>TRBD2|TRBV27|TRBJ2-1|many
TGTGCCAGCAGTTTATATCTGTCTAGCGGACGCAATGAGCAGTTCTTC
CASSLYLSSGRNEQFF
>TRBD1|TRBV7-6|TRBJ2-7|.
TGTGCCAGCAGCTTAGGGACAGGGAGGAGTTCCTACGAGCAGTACTTC
CASSLGTGRSSYEQYF
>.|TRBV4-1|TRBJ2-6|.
TGCGCCAGCAGTGACAGTAGCTCTTCTGGGGCCAACGTCCTGACTTTC
CASSDSSSSGANVLTF
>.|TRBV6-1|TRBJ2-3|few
TGTGCCAGCAGAGTAGGGGCAGGGGAGCTGTATTTT
CASRVGAGELYF
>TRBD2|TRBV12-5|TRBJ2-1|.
TGTGCTAGTGGTCGCAGCGGGAGCTCCTACAATGAGCAGTTCTTC
CASGRSGSSYNEQFF
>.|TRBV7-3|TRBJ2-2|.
TGTGCCAGCAGCTTAAGTCTTATGACAGGGAGGGGCACCGGGGAGCTGTTTTTT
CASSLSLMTGRGTGELFF
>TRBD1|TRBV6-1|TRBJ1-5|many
TGTGCCAGCAGTGAAAGAGGGACAGGGGTCGGCAATCAGCCCCAGCATTTT
CASSERGTGVGNQPQHF
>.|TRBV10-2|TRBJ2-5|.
TGCGCCAGCAGCCCCGGAGGGGCGGGGTCTGCCCGAGAGACCCAGTACTTC
CASSPGGAGSARETQYF
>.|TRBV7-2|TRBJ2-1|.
TGTGCCAGCAGCTTAAAAGGGGGGGGGGCCCTCCAGCAGTTCTTC
CASSLKGGGALQQFF
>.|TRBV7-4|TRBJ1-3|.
TGTGCCAGCACCCGAGACAGGTCTGGAAACACCATATATTTT
CASTRDRSGNTIYF
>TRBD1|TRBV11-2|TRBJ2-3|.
TGTGCCAGCAGCTTCCGCGGTGGACAGGGAAGCACAGATACGCAGTATTTT
CASSFRGGQGSTDTQYF